Listed here are 7 T cell receptor beta chains from one sample, sequenced in a study of blood T cell repertoires in COVID-19. Clones were sequenced by immunoSEQ multiplex PCR, and TCRdb holds only the in-frame ones, with some missing. The table includes a few hundred thousand clones, about 91% detected once. The sample taken for sequencing was peripheral blood. The receptors come from a person aged 18 to 30 with COVID-19, enrolled during active disease.

As concerns this clone: Other DNA sequences from this sample encode an identical CDR3 as well. The chain links TRBV5-1 to TRBJ2-1, with 12 nucleotides matching TRBD2. The germline V gene encodes CDR1 SGHRS and CDR2 YFSETQ. V trimming: 1 base; J trimming: 7 bases; junction bases outside the gene matches: 0. This CDR3 spans 14 amino acids. The CDR3 loop reads CASSLLAGGNEQFF. CDR3 in DNA: TGCGCCAGCAGCTTGCTAGCGGGAGGGAATGAGCAGTTCTTC.

The gene calls are TRBV28 and TRBJ2-7; D is undetermined. Trimming removed 3 bases at V and 7 bases at J, with 7 bases between. In germline, CDR1 is MDHEN, CDR2 SYDVKM. The CDR3 has 11 residues. Here the CDR3 DNA reads TGTGCCAGCAGTTTTACGGGTGAGCAGTACTTC. Its translation: CASSFTGEQYF.

The chain recombines TRBV3-1 (or the pseudogene TRBV3-2) with TRBJ2-3; weak D call: TRBD2 (6 bases). Germline CDR1 is LGHDT and CDR2 is YNNKEL (reference sequence). CDR3 length equals 16 residues. V lost 4 bases and J 4 bases, leaving 18 bases between the germline ends. For the CDR3, the DNA is TGTGCCAGCAGCCCCGGTTTCGGGAGTGGCGCAGATACGCAGTATTTT. The encoded protein is CASSPGFGSGADTQYF.

The V and J genes are TRBV27 and TRBJ2-7, with 11 bases that match TRBD1. Looked up from germline, CDR1 is MNHEY and CDR2 is SMNVEV (reference sequence). V lost 3 bases and J lost 1; bases outside the gene matches: 2. The CDR3 length is 15 residues. The CDR3: CASSLGQGGSYEQYF. CDR3 sequence (DNA): TGTGCCAGCAGTTTGGGACAGGGGGGTTCCTACGAGCAGTACTTC.

The chain couples TRBV30 to TRBJ2-7; 7 bases fit TRBD1. The CDR3 has 13 amino acids. Germline trimming cut 8 bases from V and 2 bases from J; bases unmatched to any gene: 9. CDR1 and CDR2 from the germline V gene are GTSNPN and SVGIG (reference sequence). CDR3 sequence: CAGTGTVPYEQYF. The CDR3 DNA sequence: TGTGCCGGGACCGGGACAGTACCCTACGAGCAGTACTTC. Using reference TRBV30 and TRBJ2-7 for the parts outside the CDR3, the full variable domain is SQTIHQWPATLVQPVGSPLSLECTVEGTSNPNLYWYRQAAGRGLQLLFYSVGIGQISSEVPQNLSASRPQDRQFILSSKKLLLSDSGFYLCAGTGTVPYEQYFGPGTRLTVT.

CDR3 residues: CASSWGLAGGVGEQYF. The CDR3 DNA follows: TGTGCCAGCAGCTGGGGACTAGCGGGAGGTGTGGGGGAGCAGTACTTC. V usage is TRBV13 and J usage is TRBJ2-7; 15 bases map to TRBD2. J gave up 7 bases and V 4 bases, and 8 bases lay outside the gene matches. The CDR3 contains 16 residues. Germline CDR1 is PRHDT and CDR2 is FYEKMQ (reference sequence).

The rearrangement joins TRBV4-3 to TRBJ2-1; a weak D match, TRBD1 (5 bases). This CDR3 is 14 amino acids long. Trimming removed 2 bases at V and 7 bases at J, with 12 bases between. Germline assignment: CDR1 LGHNA and CDR2 YSLEER. CDR3 residues: CASSQSQGVNEQFF. CDR3 in DNA: TGCGCCAGCAGCCAAAGCCAGGGTGTAAATGAGCAGTTCTTC.